This TCR beta chain was retrieved from a study of blood T cell repertoires in COVID-19. The wider study: The origin of the acute and convalescent COVID-19 samples was the United States, Italy and Spain. The analysed material was cDNA or gDNA that came from T cells, B-cell-depleted T cells, or PBMCs.

CDR3 length equals 15 residues. J was trimmed by 4 bases and V by 1 base; bases with no gene match: 6. Germline lookup yields CDR1 SGHTA and CDR2 FQGNSA. Study processing details: Counts of nucleated cells, estimated from reference gene primer amplification, were obtained. Measured with immunoSEQ multiplex PCR; TCRdb has only the in-frame clones, and not every one. V, J and clone size reflect that table, while D and trimming were determined from the DNA. The sample yields around 200,000 clones, 83% seen once. Specimen: peripheral blood. The chain employs TRBV7-2 and TRBJ2-7; 8 positions agree with TRBD2. The source of this sequence is a woman between 45 and 65 years old with acute or convalescent COVID-19. The DNA of the CDR3 is TGTGCCAGCAGCTTAGGACCGGGACTAGATTACGAGCAGTACTTC. Amino acid sequence: CASSLGPGLDYEQYF.